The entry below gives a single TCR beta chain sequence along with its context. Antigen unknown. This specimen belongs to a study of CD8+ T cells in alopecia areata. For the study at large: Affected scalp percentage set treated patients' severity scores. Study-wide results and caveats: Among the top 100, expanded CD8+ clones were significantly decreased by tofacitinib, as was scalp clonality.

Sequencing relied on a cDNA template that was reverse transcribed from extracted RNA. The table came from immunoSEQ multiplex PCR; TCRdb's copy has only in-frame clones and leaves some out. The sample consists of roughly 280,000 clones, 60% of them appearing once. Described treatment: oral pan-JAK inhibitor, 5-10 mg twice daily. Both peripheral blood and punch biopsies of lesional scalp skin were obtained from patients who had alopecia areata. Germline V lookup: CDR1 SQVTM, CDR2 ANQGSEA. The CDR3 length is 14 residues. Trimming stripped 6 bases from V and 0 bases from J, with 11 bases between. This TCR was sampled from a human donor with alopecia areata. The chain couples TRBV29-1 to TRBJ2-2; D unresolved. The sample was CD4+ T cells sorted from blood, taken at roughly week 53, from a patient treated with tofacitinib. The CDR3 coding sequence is TGCAGCGTCCTAAAGTGGGCGAACACCGGGGAGCTGTTTTTT. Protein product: CSVLKWANTGELFF.